This T cell receptor beta chain emerged from a study of CD8 T cells in ankylosing spondylitis. Study-level results: According to the report, clones linked to the disease were significantly enriched in matched synovial fluid samples taken from ankylosing spondylitis patients. A TCR beta motif of several highly homologous variants seemed to mark ankylosing spondylitis blood.

By quantitative 5'-RACE with molecular barcodes, the TCR beta libraries were made. TCRdb used MiXCR to reprocess the 5' RACE reads, holding one entry per CDR3 protein. The sample shows around 130,000 distinct CDR3 sequences, 17% of them seen only once. This clonotype showed up just a few times. Its target is unknown. This TCR was recovered from a male donor with ankylosing spondylitis. What was sequenced was blood, either unsorted or a sorted T cell fraction (not recorded which).

The CDR3 reads CASSGGQDSQPQHF. The CDR3 DNA follows: TGTGCCAGCAGCGGAGGACAGGATTCTCAGCCCCAGCATTTT. This chain connects TRBV6-2 or TRBV6-3 to TRBJ1-5, with 7 bases lining up with TRBD1. The V gene end was trimmed by 6 bases and the J gene end by 6 bases; junction bases not matched to a gene: 8. Germline CDR1 MNHEY, CDR2 SVGEGT. The CDR3 consists of 14 residues.